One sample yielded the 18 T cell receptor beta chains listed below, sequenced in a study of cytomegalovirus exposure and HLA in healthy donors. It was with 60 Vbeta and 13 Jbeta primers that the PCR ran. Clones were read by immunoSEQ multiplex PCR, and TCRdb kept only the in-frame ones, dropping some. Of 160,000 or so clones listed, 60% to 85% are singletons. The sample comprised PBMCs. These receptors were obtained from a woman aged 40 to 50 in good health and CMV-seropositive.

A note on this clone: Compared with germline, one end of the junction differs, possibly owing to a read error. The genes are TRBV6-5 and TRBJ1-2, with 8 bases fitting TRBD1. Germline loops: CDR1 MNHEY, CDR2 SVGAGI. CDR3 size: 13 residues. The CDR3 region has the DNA TGCGCCAGCAAGGCCAGGGGGCTGGGCGGCTACACCTTC. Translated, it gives CASKARGLGGYTF.

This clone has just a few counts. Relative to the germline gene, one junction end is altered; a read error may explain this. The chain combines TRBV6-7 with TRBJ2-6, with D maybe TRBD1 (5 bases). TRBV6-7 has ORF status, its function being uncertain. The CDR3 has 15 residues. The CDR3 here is CASRPPGPSPNGLTF. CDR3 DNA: TGTGCCAGCAGACCTCCAGGGCCCTCCCCCAACGGCCTGACTTTC.

The CDR3 region is CASSQVEGSGTDTQYF. For the CDR3, the DNA is TGTGCCAGCAGCCAAGTCGAGGGTTCGGGCACAGATACGCAGTATTTT. The gene calls are TRBV4-2 and TRBJ2-3; TRBD2 is a possible D gene (5 bases). The germline CDR1 and CDR2 sequences are LGHNA and YNFKEQ. The V and J ends lost 1 base and 1 base respectively, with 12 bases between them. The CDR3 totals 16 residues.

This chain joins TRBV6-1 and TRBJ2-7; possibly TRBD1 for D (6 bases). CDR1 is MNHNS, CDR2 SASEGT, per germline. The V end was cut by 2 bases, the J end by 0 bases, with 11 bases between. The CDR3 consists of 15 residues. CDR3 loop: CASSETRTASYEQYF. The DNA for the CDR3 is TGTGCCAGCAGTGAAACTAGGACAGCCTCCTACGAGCAGTACTTC.

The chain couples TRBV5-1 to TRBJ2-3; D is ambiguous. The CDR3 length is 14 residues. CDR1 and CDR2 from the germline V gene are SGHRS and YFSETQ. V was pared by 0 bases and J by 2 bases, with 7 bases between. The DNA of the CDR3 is TGCGCCAGCAGCTTGGTTGTCAACACAGATACGCAGTATTTT. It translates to CASSLVVNTDTQYF.

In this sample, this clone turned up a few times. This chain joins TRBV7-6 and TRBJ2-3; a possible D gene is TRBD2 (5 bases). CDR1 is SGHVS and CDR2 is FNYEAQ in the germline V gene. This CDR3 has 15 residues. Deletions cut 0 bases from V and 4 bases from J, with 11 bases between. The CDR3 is CASSLAGLAADTQYF. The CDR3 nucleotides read TGTGCCAGCAGCTTAGCGGGTCTAGCCGCAGATACGCAGTATTTT.

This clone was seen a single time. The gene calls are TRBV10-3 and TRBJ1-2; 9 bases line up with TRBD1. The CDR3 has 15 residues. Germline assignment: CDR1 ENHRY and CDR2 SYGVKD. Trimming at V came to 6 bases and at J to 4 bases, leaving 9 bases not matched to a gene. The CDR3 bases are TGTGCCATCAGGGCCGGGACAGGGATTACCTATGGCTACACCTTC. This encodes CAIRAGTGITYGYTF.

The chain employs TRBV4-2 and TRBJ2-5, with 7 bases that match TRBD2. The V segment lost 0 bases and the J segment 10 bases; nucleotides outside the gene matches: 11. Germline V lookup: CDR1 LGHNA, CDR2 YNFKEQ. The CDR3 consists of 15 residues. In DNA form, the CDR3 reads TGTGCCAGCAGCCAAGATCCGGGGCTGGGGGGGGTCCAGTACTTC. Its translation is CASSQDPGLGGVQYF.

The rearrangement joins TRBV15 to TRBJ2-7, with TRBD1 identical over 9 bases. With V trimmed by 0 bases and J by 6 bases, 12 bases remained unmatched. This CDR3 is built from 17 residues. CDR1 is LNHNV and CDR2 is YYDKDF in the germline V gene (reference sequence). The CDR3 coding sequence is TGTGCCACCAGCAGAGATACGGGACAGGGTAAATTGTCCGAGCAGTACTTC. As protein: CATSRDTGQGKLSEQYF.

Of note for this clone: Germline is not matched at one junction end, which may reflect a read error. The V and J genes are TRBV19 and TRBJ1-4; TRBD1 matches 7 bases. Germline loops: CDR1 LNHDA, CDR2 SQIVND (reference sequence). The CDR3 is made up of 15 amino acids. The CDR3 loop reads CASSNPRQGNEKLFF. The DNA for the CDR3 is TGTGCCAGCAGTAACCCCCGACAGGGAAATGAAAAACTGTTTTTT. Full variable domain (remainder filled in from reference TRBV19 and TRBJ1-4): DGGITQSPKYLFRKEGQNVTLSCEQNLNHDAMYWYRQDPGQGLRLIYYSQIVNDFQKGDIAEGYSVSREKKESFPLTVTSAQKNPTAFYLCASSNPRQGNEKLFFGSGTQLSVL.

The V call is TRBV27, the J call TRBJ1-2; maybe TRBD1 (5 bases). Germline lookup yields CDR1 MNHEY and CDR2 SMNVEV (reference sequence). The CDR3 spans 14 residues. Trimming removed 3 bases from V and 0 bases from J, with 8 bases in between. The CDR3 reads CASSFGGANYGYTF. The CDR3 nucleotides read TGTGCCAGCAGTTTCGGGGGAGCTAACTATGGCTACACCTTC.

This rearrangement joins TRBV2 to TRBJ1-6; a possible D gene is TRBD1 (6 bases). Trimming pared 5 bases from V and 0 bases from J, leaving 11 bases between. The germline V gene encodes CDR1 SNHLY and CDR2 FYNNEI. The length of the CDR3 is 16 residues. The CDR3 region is CASSRGQSSYNSPLHF. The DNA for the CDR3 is TGTGCCAGCAGTCGCGGACAGAGCTCCTATAATTCACCCCTCCACTTT.

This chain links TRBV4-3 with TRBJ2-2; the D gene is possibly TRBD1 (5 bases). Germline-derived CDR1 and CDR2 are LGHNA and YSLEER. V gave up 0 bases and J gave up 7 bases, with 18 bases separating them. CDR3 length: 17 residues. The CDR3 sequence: CASSQEWGTQELGELFF. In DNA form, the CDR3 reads TGCGCCAGCAGCCAAGAATGGGGCACACAGGAACTCGGGGAGCTGTTTTTT.

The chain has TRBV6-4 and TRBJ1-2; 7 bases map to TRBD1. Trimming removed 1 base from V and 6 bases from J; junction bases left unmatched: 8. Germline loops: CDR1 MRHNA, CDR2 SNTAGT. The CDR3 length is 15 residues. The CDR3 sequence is CASSDYPGGWNGYTF. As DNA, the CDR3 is TGTGCCAGCAGTGACTACCCAGGGGGATGGAATGGCTACACCTTC.

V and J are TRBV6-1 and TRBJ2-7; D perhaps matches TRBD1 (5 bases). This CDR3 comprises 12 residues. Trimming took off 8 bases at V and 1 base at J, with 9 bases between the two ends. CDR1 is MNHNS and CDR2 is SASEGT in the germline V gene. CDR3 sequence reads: CASDSRSYEQYF. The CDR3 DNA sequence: TGTGCCAGCGACAGCAGATCCTACGAGCAGTACTTC.

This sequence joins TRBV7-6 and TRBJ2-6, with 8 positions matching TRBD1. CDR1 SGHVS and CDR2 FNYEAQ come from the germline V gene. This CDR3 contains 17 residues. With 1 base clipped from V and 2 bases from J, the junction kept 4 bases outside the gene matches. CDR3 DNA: TGTGCCAGCAGCTTAGGGGCAGGGGGCACTGGGGCCAACGTCCTGACTTTC. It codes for CASSLGAGGTGANVLTF.

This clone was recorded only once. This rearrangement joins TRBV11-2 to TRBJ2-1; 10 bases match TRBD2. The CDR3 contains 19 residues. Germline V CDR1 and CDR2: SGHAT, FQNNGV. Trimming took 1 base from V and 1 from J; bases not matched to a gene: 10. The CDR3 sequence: CASSLVPSGGPRSYNEQFF. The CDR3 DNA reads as TGTGCCAGCAGCTTAGTGCCTAGCGGGGGCCCCAGGTCCTACAATGAGCAGTTCTTC.

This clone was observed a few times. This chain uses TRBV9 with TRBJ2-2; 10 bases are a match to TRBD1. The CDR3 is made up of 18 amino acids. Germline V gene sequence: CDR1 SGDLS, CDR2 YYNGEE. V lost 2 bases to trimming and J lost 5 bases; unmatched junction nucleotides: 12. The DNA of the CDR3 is TGTGCCAGCAGCGTCCTGGGGGGGACAGGGGCAAAAACCGGGGAGCTGTTTTTT. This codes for CASSVLGGTGAKTGELFF.